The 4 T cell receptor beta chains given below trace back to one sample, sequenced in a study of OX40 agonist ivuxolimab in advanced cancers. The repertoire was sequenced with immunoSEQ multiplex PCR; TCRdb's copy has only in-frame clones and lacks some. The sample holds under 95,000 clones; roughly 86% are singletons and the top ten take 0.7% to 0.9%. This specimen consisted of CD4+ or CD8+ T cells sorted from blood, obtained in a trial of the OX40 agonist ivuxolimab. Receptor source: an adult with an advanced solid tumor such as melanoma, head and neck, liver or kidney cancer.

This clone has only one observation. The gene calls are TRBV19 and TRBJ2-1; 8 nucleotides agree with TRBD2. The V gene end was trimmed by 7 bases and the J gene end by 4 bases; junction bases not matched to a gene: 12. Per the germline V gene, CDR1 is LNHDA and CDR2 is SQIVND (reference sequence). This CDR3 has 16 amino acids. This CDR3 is CASTQSGGGLYNEQFF. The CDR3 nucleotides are TGTGCCAGTACCCAATCGGGGGGGGGCTTATACAATGAGCAGTTCTTC.

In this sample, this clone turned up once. The CDR3: CASMVGGSYNEQFF. DNA of the CDR3: TGTGCCAGTATGGTGGGGGGTTCCTACAATGAGCAGTTCTTC. This chain uses TRBV19 with TRBJ2-1; TRBD2 might be the D (6 bases). Germline CDR1 and CDR2: LNHDA and SQIVND (reference sequence). The ends were cut back, 7 bases at V and 1 base at J, with 11 bases in the middle. The CDR3 covers 14 residues.

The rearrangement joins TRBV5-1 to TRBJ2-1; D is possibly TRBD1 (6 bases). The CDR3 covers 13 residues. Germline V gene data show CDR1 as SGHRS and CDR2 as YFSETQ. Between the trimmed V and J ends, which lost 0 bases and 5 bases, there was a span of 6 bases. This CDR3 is CASSLEGDNEQFF. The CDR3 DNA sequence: TGCGCCAGCAGCTTGGAGGGGGACAATGAGCAGTTCTTC.

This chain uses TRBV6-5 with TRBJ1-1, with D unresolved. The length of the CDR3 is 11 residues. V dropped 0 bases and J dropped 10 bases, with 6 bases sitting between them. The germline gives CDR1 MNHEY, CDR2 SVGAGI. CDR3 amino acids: CASSYSGGAFF. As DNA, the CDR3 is TGTGCCAGCAGTTACTCGGGTGGAGCTTTCTTT.